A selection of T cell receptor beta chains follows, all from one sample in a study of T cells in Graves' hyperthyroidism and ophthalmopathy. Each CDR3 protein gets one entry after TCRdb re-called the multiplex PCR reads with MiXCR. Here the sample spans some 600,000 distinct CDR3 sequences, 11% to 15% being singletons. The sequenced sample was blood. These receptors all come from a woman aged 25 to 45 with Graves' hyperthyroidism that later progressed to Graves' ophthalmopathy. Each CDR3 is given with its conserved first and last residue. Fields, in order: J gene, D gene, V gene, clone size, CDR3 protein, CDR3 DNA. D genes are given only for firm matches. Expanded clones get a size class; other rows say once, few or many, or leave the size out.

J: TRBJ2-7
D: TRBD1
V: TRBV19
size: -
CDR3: CASKSSMTGRDEQYF
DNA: TGTGCCAGTAAATCCAGCATGACAGGGAGAGACGAGCAGTACTTC

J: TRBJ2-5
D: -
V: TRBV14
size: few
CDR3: CASSHRTRDRETQYF
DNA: TGTGCCAGCAGCCACAGAACTAGGGATCGAGAGACCCAGTACTTC

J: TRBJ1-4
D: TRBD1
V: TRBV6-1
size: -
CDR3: CASSSEGAGNEKLFF
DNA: TGTGCCAGCAGTTCGGAGGGGGCGGGTAATGAAAAACTGTTTTTT

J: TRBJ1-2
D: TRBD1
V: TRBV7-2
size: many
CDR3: CASSSYKDRGLGYTF
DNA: TGTGCCAGCAGCTCGTACAAGGACAGGGGGCTAGGCTACACCTTC

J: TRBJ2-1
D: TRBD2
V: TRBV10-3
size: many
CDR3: CAISESKAGVVNGEQFF
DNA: TGTGCCATCAGTGAGTCGAAGGCGGGAGTCGTCAATGGGGAGCAGTTCTTC

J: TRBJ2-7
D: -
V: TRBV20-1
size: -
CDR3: CSASRGQGTWEQYF
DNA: TGCAGTGCTAGTCGGGGTCAGGGAACGTGGGAGCAGTACTTC

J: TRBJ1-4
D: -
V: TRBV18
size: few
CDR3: CASSPRHPTNEKLFF
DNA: TGTGCCAGCTCACCACGACACCCCACTAATGAAAAACTGTTTTTT

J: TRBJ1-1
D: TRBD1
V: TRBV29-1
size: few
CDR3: CSVEDRVTEAFF
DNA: TGCAGCGTGGAGGACAGGGTCACTGAAGCTTTCTTT

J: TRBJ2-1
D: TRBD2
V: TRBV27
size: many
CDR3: CASSSGTSGRPLYNEQFF
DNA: TGTGCCAGCAGTTCCGGGACTAGCGGGAGACCCCTCTACAATGAGCAGTTCTTC

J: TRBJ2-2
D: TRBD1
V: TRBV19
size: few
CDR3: CASSLWDSPTGELFF
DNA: TGTGCCAGTAGTCTCTGGGACAGCCCCACCGGGGAGCTGTTTTTT

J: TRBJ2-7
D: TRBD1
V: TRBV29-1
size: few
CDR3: CSVGTGLYEQYF
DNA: TGCAGCGTGGGGACAGGGCTCTACGAGCAGTACTTC

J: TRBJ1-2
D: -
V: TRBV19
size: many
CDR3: CASSDLQQNYGYTF
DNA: TGTGCCAGTTCGGACCTTCAGCAGAACTATGGCTACACCTTC

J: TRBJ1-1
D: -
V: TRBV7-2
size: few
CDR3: CASSPFWGGNTEAFF
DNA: TGTGCCAGCAGCCCTTTTTGGGGCGGGAACACTGAAGCTTTCTTT

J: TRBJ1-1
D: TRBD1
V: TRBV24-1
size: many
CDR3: CATSANTGAPQAFF
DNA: TGTGCCACCAGTGCGAATACAGGGGCCCCGCAAGCTTTCTTT

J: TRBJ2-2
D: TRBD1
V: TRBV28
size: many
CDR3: CASSRTGYGTGELFF
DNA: TGTGCCAGCAGTCGGACAGGGTATGGAACCGGGGAGCTGTTTTTT

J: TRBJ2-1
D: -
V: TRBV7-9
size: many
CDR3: CASRAGTGVMGDEQFF
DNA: TGTGCCAGCAGGGCGGGGACTGGGGTTATGGGCGATGAGCAGTTCTTC

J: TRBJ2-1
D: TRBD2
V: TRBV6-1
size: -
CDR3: CASSKLAGGASEQFF
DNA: TGTGCCAGCAGCAAACTAGCGGGGGGAGCCAGTGAGCAGTTCTTC

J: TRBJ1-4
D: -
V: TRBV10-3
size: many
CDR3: CAISARENEKLFF
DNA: TGTGCCATCAGTGCGCGGGAGAATGAAAAACTGTTTTTT

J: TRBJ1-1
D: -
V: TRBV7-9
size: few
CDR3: CASSLGQGRVNTEAFF
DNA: TGTGCCAGCAGCTTAGGGCAGGGCCGGGTGAACACTGAAGCTTTCTTT

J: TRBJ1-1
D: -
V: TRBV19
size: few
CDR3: CASSPIPGRGTEAFF
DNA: TGTGCCAGTAGCCCTATTCCGGGCCGGGGGACTGAAGCTTTCTTT

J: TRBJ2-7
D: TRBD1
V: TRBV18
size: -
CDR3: CASSAGTGGAGEQYF
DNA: TGTGCCAGCTCAGCCGGGACAGGGGGCGCGGGCGAGCAGTACTTC

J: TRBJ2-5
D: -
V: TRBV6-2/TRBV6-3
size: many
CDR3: CASSYGDQTQYF
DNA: TGTGCCAGCAGTTATGGCGATCAGACCCAGTACTTC

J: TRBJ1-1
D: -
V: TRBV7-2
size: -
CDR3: CASSLSSGTEAFF
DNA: TGTGCCAGCAGCTTAAGTTCGGGGACTGAAGCTTTCTTT

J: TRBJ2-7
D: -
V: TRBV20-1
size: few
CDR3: CSANRGGDLEVEQYF
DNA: TGCAGTGCTAACCGAGGGGGGGATCTTGAGGTCGAGCAGTACTTC

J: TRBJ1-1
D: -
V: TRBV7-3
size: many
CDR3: CASSSREGTEAFF
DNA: TGTGCCAGCAGCTCCCGAGAGGGCACTGAAGCTTTCTTT

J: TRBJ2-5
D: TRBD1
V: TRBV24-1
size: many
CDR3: CATSGSRTGDKETQYF
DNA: TGTGCCACCAGTGGAAGTAGGACAGGGGATAAAGAGACCCAGTACTTC